The 26 T cell receptor beta chains reported below all come from one sample, sequenced in a study of T cells expressing NK-cell markers. TCRdb re-called the 5' RACE reads and shows each CDR3 protein once, DNA omitted. With 400,000 to 450,000 distinct CDR3 sequences in the sample, the ten largest clones hold 7.3%. Sequences were obtained from blood T cells: a sorted CD56 or NKG2C T cell subset, CD4+ or CD8+ T cells, or bulk PBMC T cells (not recorded which). Receptors originate from a woman between 18 and 69 years old in good health.

The chain carries TRBV19 and TRBJ1-5. The CDR3 has 14 residues. Per germline, CDR1 LNHDA and CDR2 SQIVND (reference sequence). CDR3: CASSMEGVRQPQHF.

Here the CDR3 reads CASSLASLASSGANVLTF. This chain links TRBV7-2 with TRBJ2-6. This CDR3 is built from 18 residues. Looked up from germline, CDR1 is SGHTA and CDR2 is FQGNSA.

The chain has TRBV12-3 or TRBV12-4 and TRBJ1-1; TCRdb proposes TRBD1, but this gene call is untestable without DNA. This CDR3 region has 16 residues. The CDR3: CASSSAVGGKNTEAFF.

The V and J genes are TRBV4-3 and TRBJ1-1; the TRBD1 assignment by TCRdb is unverifiable without DNA. Germline V gene lookup returns CDR1 LGHNA and CDR2 YSLEER. The CDR3 runs 16 residues. Here the CDR3 reads CASSQVPAGVGTEAFF.

This rearrangement joins TRBV12-3 or TRBV12-4 to TRBJ2-5; TCRdb's D call, TRBD2, is unchecked because there is no DNA. This CDR3 region has 17 residues. This CDR3 reads CASSSGTSGPYQETQYF.

The chain uses TRBV27 and TRBJ2-3; TCRdb outputs TRBD2, but without DNA this stays unchecked. Germline V CDR1 and CDR2: MNHEY, SMNVEV (reference sequence). The CDR3 has 16 residues. CDR3: CASSLFALAATDTQYF.

The J gene is TRBJ2-5, the V gene TRBV5-1; TCRdb selects TRBD1, and the lack of DNA leaves this call unchecked. Germline values: CDR1 SGHRS, CDR2 YFSETQ. There are 14 residues in the CDR3. The CDR3 loop reads CASSFGTGQETQYF.

V is TRBV12-3 or TRBV12-4 and J is TRBJ2-5; TCRdb calls TRBD1, which cannot be checked without DNA. CDR3 length: 14 amino acids. The CDR3 here is CASSRGGQEETQYF.

V gene TRBV11-2 combines with J gene TRBJ2-7; the TRBD2 assignment by TCRdb is unverifiable without DNA. The germline V gene has CDR1 SGHAT and CDR2 FQNNGV. The CDR3 runs 16 residues. CDR3: CASSLSSGKTSYEQYF. The full variable domain, rest sourced from reference TRBV11-2 and TRBJ2-7, is EAGVAQSPRYKIIEKRQSVAFWCNPISGHATLYWYQQILGQGPKLLIQFQNNGVVDDSQLPKDRFSAERLKGVDSTLKIQPAKLEDSAVYLCASSLSSGKTSYEQYFGPGTRLTVT.

This chain connects TRBV4-3 to TRBJ2-1. CDR3 length: 14 residues. CDR1 and CDR2 (germline): LGHNA, YSLEER. This CDR3 reads CASSPYASYNEQFF.

V usage is TRBV7-6 and J usage is TRBJ2-2; TCRdb calls TRBD1, which cannot be checked without DNA. The length of the CDR3 is 18 residues. Germline CDR1 reads SGHVS; CDR2 reads FNYEAQ. CDR3 protein: CASSLVLGSGGASGELFF.

The rearrangement uses TRBV7-3 and TRBJ2-2; TCRdb's D call of TRBD1 is untestable without DNA. This CDR3 is 15 amino acids long. Germline assignment: CDR1 SGHTA and CDR2 FQGTGA. Here the CDR3 reads CASSLTPSNTAELFF.

V is TRBV20-1 and J is TRBJ1-4; TCRdb outputs TRBD1, but without DNA this stays unchecked. Germline CDR1 and CDR2: DFQATT and SNEGSKA (reference sequence). CDR3 size: 13 residues. The CDR3: CSASTGEYEKLFF.

This chain connects TRBV11-2 to TRBJ1-2; TCRdb calls TRBD1, which cannot be checked without DNA. CDR1 and CDR2 (germline): SGHAT, FQNNGV. CDR3 length: 15 amino acids. CDR3 amino acids: CASSLQGQGNYGYTF. The complete variable domain, with remaining parts taken from reference TRBV11-2 and TRBJ1-2, reads EAGVAQSPRYKIIEKRQSVAFWCNPISGHATLYWYQQILGQGPKLLIQFQNNGVVDDSQLPKDRFSAERLKGVDSTLKIQPAKLEDSAVYLCASSLQGQGNYGYTFGSGTRLTVV.

The chain links TRBV5-1 to TRBJ2-1; TCRdb gives TRBD2 as the D gene, but with no DNA this cannot be confirmed. The CDR3 is made up of 15 amino acids. Germline V CDR1 and CDR2: SGHRS, YFSETQ. The CDR3 is CASSYMTSGGNEQFF. The complete variable domain, with remaining parts taken from reference TRBV5-1 and TRBJ2-1, reads KAGVTQTPRYLIKTRGQQVTLSCSPISGHRSVSWYQQTPGQGLQFLFEYFSETQRNKGNFPGRFSGRQFSNSRSEMNVSTLELGDSALYLCASSYMTSGGNEQFFGPGTRLTVL.

The rearrangement links TRBV20-1 to TRBJ2-2; TCRdb names TRBD2, which stays unverified in the absence of DNA. This CDR3 is built from 16 residues. Germline V lookup: CDR1 DFQATT, CDR2 SNEGSKA (reference sequence). This CDR3 is CSASTSGGLNTGELFF.

This chain uses TRBV28 with TRBJ1-1; TCRdb selects TRBD1, and the lack of DNA leaves this call unchecked. The germline V gene has CDR1 MDHEN and CDR2 SYDVKM. This CDR3 spans 13 amino acids. CDR3 region: CASRDRGDTEAFF.

The V and J genes are TRBV7-9 and TRBJ2-5. This CDR3 is 14 amino acids long. Germline loops: CDR1 SEHNR, CDR2 FQNEAQ (reference sequence). The CDR3 sequence is CASSLGEPQETQYF.

The chain is built from TRBV5-1 and TRBJ1-1; TCRdb names TRBD1, which stays unverified in the absence of DNA. The CDR3 consists of 15 residues. Germline values: CDR1 SGHRS, CDR2 YFSETQ. The CDR3 here is CASSSQGSENTEAFF.

The chain couples TRBV14 to TRBJ2-4; no DNA is available, so the TRBD2 call from TCRdb remains unchecked. Germline-derived CDR1 and CDR2 are SGHDN and FVKESK. CDR3 length: 15 amino acids. CDR3 amino acids: CASYGRGSAKNIQYF.

The chain recombines TRBV6-2 or TRBV6-3 with TRBJ1-2. Looked up from germline, CDR1 is MNHEY and CDR2 is SVGEGT. This CDR3 region has 14 residues. The CDR3 sequence is CASTSLKGIDGYTF.

The chain has TRBV9 and TRBJ1-5. The CDR3 sequence is 15 residues long. Germline values: CDR1 SGDLS, CDR2 YYNGEE. The CDR3 protein is CASSVGGQGGQPQHF.

The chain is built from TRBV29-1 and TRBJ1-1. Germline V gene data show CDR1 as SQVTM and CDR2 as ANQGSEA. The CDR3 loop spans 12 amino acids. The CDR3 sequence is CSYGGGGAEAFF.

The V and J genes are TRBV13 and TRBJ2-7; there is no DNA to check the TCRdb D call of TRBD1. This CDR3 is 16 amino acids long. Germline V gene lookup returns CDR1 PRHDT and CDR2 FYEKMQ (reference sequence). CDR3 sequence: CASSLLGPMGQIEQYF.

The genes are TRBV18 and TRBJ2-7; without DNA, the TCRdb call of TRBD2 cannot be checked. The CDR3 runs 13 residues. Germline CDR1 and CDR2: KGHSH and LQKENI. This CDR3 reads CASSGLAGYEQYF.

The chain is built from TRBV19 and TRBJ2-7; TCRdb proposes TRBD1, but this gene call is untestable without DNA. Germline CDR1 reads LNHDA; CDR2 reads SQIVND (reference sequence). The CDR3 loop spans 13 amino acids. The CDR3 here is CATSQGASYEQYF.